The entry that follows covers one T cell receptor beta chain sequence. Its target is not known. These data come from a study of CD8+ T cells in alopecia areata. RNA extraction was followed by reverse transcription into cDNA, which acted as the sequencing template. Generated by immunoSEQ multiplex PCR, the TCRdb table keeps only in-frame clones and is missing some. Of 79,000 or so clones in the sample, around 61% were seen once. V dropped 0 bases and J dropped 6 bases, with 8 bases sitting between them. In germline, CDR1 is SEHNR, CDR2 FQNEAQ (reference sequence). The CDR3 extends over 14 amino acids. Findings and caveats of the study: Scalp clonality, together with expanded CD8+ clones among the top 100, fell significantly with tofacitinib.

This sample's treatment: oral pan-JAK inhibitor, 5-10 mg twice daily. This sequence originates from a human donor with alopecia areata. J is TRBJ2-2 and V is TRBV7-9; no clear D. Material: CD8+ T cells sorted from blood, obtained at week 24, from a patient treated with tofacitinib. The CDR3 region has the DNA TGTGCCAGCAGCTTAGCGCAGTGGGCCGGGGAGCTGTTTTTT. This gives the protein CASSLAQWAGELFF. Looking up the rest from reference TRBV7-9 and TRBJ2-2 gives the full variable domain: DTGVSQNPRHKITKRGQNVTFRCDPISEHNRLYWYRQTLGQGPEFLTYFQNEAQLEKSRLLSDRFSAERPKGSFSTLEIQRTEQGDSAMYLCASSLAQWAGELFFGEGSRLTVL.